This TCR beta chain is drawn from a study of CD8 T cells in Susac syndrome. Study observations and caveats: Across the total CD8+ repertoires, approximately 15 Susac-specific public clones were detected, and across the CD8+ TEMRA repertoires, a few such clones were detected.

The CDR3 covers 12 residues. From germline, CDR1 is SQVTM and CDR2 ANQGSEA. Trimming at V came to 8 bases and at J to 3 bases, leaving 4 bases not matched to a gene. Sequencing of TCR beta drew on CD8+ and CD4+ T cells from blood. RNA, at about 0.45 to 1 ug, was reverse transcribed with random hexamers. TCR beta CDR3 was amplified by immunoSEQ multiplex PCR. This amplification extended across 54 Vbeta and 13 Jbeta segments. TCRdb processed the immunoSEQ multiplex PCR reads anew with MiXCR; each CDR3 protein has one entry. Found here are about 80,000 distinct CDR3 sequences, about 95% of them singletons; the top ten hold roughly 0.45%. Of note for this clonotype: The antigen remains undetermined.

The sample was CD8+ T cells from PBMCs. The chain carries TRBV29-1 and TRBJ2-1, with 7 bases that match TRBD2. The receptor's source is a human donor with Susac syndrome. DNA for the CDR3: TGCAGCATTGGGGGGGACTACAATGAGCAGTTCTTC. This translates into CSIGGDYNEQFF.